The rows below give T cell receptor beta chains drawn from one sample of a study of T-cell reconstitution after alpha-beta-depleted transplantation in children. TCRdb re-derived calls from the PCR reads in MiXCR, one entry per CDR3 protein. The repertoire holds a few hundred thousand distinct CDR3 sequences, with 16% as singletons. The starting material was PBMCs, mostly from graft donor cells, obtained 360 days after TCRalphabeta/CD19-depleted stem cell transplant. Every receptor here comes from a boy less than two years old who had a stem cell transplant for Wiskott-Aldrich syndrome, so the T cells may come from the graft donor. Each CDR3 is given without its conserved first and last residue. The order of the fields is CDR3 protein, J gene, CDR3 length, V gene.

CDR3 protein: ATSREQAEAAF
J gene: TRBJ1-1
CDR3 length: 11
V gene: TRBV15

CDR3 protein: ASSNDRVAF
J gene: TRBJ1-1
CDR3 length: 9
V gene: TRBV7-9

CDR3 protein: ASSQESGGEKTQY
J gene: TRBJ2-5
CDR3 length: 13
V gene: TRBV4-2

CDR3 protein: ASSRWGGTDTQY
J gene: TRBJ2-3
CDR3 length: 12
V gene: TRBV7-9

CDR3 protein: ATSRDRTGGELF
J gene: TRBJ2-2
CDR3 length: 12
V gene: TRBV15

CDR3 protein: ASSSPGENTGELF
J gene: TRBJ2-2
CDR3 length: 13
V gene: TRBV12-3/TRBV12-4

CDR3 protein: AISGVGSSYEQY
J gene: TRBJ2-7
CDR3 length: 12
V gene: TRBV10-3

CDR3 protein: ASSPEGIMNTEAF
J gene: TRBJ1-1
CDR3 length: 13
V gene: TRBV18

CDR3 protein: ASKGETYEQY
J gene: TRBJ2-7
CDR3 length: 10
V gene: TRBV12-3/TRBV12-4

CDR3 protein: ASSLLPSTPGHEQY
J gene: TRBJ2-7
CDR3 length: 14
V gene: TRBV11-2

CDR3 protein: ASSYSKKDLGVPDTQY
J gene: TRBJ2-3
CDR3 length: 16
V gene: TRBV6-2/TRBV6-3

CDR3 protein: ASKGGGGDTQY
J gene: TRBJ2-3
CDR3 length: 11
V gene: TRBV5-4

CDR3 protein: ASSQDFPSGGKSSYEQY
J gene: TRBJ2-7
CDR3 length: 17
V gene: TRBV4-2

CDR3 protein: SALAGTVNEKLF
J gene: TRBJ1-4
CDR3 length: 12
V gene: TRBV20-1

CDR3 protein: ATGRGLPFSYNEQF
J gene: TRBJ2-1
CDR3 length: 14
V gene: TRBV24-1

CDR3 protein: ASSQTGRYQETQY
J gene: TRBJ2-5
CDR3 length: 13
V gene: TRBV12-3/TRBV12-4

CDR3 protein: ASSPKNGYEQY
J gene: TRBJ2-7
CDR3 length: 11
V gene: TRBV7-2

CDR3 protein: ASSSIMTLSTGELF
J gene: TRBJ2-2
CDR3 length: 14
V gene: TRBV6-5

CDR3 protein: ASSSGSVVYEQY
J gene: TRBJ2-7
CDR3 length: 12
V gene: TRBV18

CDR3 protein: ASSTGPYGYT
J gene: TRBJ1-2
CDR3 length: 10
V gene: TRBV12-3/TRBV12-4

CDR3 protein: ASSESRLTSGSRDTQY
J gene: TRBJ2-3
CDR3 length: 16
V gene: TRBV2

CDR3 protein: ASSFGPGRYEQY
J gene: TRBJ2-7
CDR3 length: 12
V gene: TRBV7-2

CDR3 protein: ASRVGQGSWYEQY
J gene: TRBJ2-7
CDR3 length: 13
V gene: TRBV7-2

CDR3 protein: ASSLSSGFTDTQY
J gene: TRBJ2-3
CDR3 length: 13
V gene: TRBV7-9

CDR3 protein: ASSFRASGGESTDTQY
J gene: TRBJ2-3
CDR3 length: 16
V gene: TRBV28

CDR3 protein: ASSHGSRLVRETQY
J gene: TRBJ2-5
CDR3 length: 14
V gene: TRBV11-2

CDR3 protein: SARDRSGASTDTQY
J gene: TRBJ2-3
CDR3 length: 14
V gene: TRBV20-1

CDR3 protein: AIGLGTAQETQY
J gene: TRBJ2-5
CDR3 length: 12
V gene: TRBV10-3

CDR3 protein: ASSPADRGRTYEQY
J gene: TRBJ2-7
CDR3 length: 14
V gene: TRBV28

CDR3 protein: ASSQAALAGVGEQF
J gene: TRBJ2-1
CDR3 length: 14
V gene: TRBV4-1

CDR3 protein: ASSTHTGGTGELF
J gene: TRBJ2-2
CDR3 length: 13
V gene: TRBV19

CDR3 protein: AISGVREQY
J gene: TRBJ2-7
CDR3 length: 9
V gene: TRBV10-3

CDR3 protein: ASSPPGQVYEQY
J gene: TRBJ2-7
CDR3 length: 12
V gene: TRBV7-9

CDR3 protein: ASSLATGGMDTQY
J gene: TRBJ2-3
CDR3 length: 13
V gene: TRBV12-3/TRBV12-4

CDR3 protein: ASSFWTLTGELF
J gene: TRBJ2-2
CDR3 length: 12
V gene: TRBV12-3/TRBV12-4

CDR3 protein: ASGAGVFYEQY
J gene: TRBJ2-7
CDR3 length: 11
V gene: TRBV7-8

CDR3 protein: ASSLNFPRETQY
J gene: TRBJ2-5
CDR3 length: 12
V gene: TRBV3-1

CDR3 protein: AWSVGMGRGETQY
J gene: TRBJ2-5
CDR3 length: 13
V gene: TRBV30

CDR3 protein: ATSDPITDTQY
J gene: TRBJ2-3
CDR3 length: 11
V gene: TRBV24-1

CDR3 protein: ASTYRGAYEQY
J gene: TRBJ2-7
CDR3 length: 11
V gene: TRBV12-3/TRBV12-4

CDR3 protein: ASSPSRGAQNIQY
J gene: TRBJ2-4
CDR3 length: 13
V gene: TRBV7-9

CDR3 protein: ASTSLKGQRTNEQF
J gene: TRBJ2-1
CDR3 length: 14
V gene: TRBV11-2

CDR3 protein: ASSEGQGVENIQY
J gene: TRBJ2-4
CDR3 length: 13
V gene: TRBV6-1

CDR3 protein: ASRPLLAGLLEQY
J gene: TRBJ2-7
CDR3 length: 13
V gene: TRBV27

CDR3 protein: ASSLIPDRSRETQY
J gene: TRBJ2-5
CDR3 length: 14
V gene: TRBV5-1

CDR3 protein: ASSQNKRGGRETQY
J gene: TRBJ2-5
CDR3 length: 14
V gene: TRBV4-2

CDR3 protein: ATSDPDDRGSKNIQY
J gene: TRBJ2-4
CDR3 length: 15
V gene: TRBV24-1

CDR3 protein: SLVSSGRARTDTQY
J gene: TRBJ2-3
CDR3 length: 14
V gene: TRBV20-1

CDR3 protein: ATSDVGAKNIQY
J gene: TRBJ2-4
CDR3 length: 12
V gene: TRBV24-1

CDR3 protein: ASSPSVWATYEQY
J gene: TRBJ2-7
CDR3 length: 13
V gene: TRBV7-9

CDR3 protein: ASSPPRDRNNEQF
J gene: TRBJ2-1
CDR3 length: 13
V gene: TRBV12-3/TRBV12-4

CDR3 protein: ASSLAAHTDTQY
J gene: TRBJ2-3
CDR3 length: 12
V gene: TRBV11-2

CDR3 protein: ASSYSGTAWEQY
J gene: TRBJ2-7
CDR3 length: 12
V gene: TRBV6-2/TRBV6-3

CDR3 protein: ASSYSIAGQDRFLVHEQY
J gene: TRBJ2-7
CDR3 length: 18
V gene: TRBV6-2/TRBV6-3

CDR3 protein: ASSSTRIAKNIQY
J gene: TRBJ2-4
CDR3 length: 13
V gene: TRBV7-9

CDR3 protein: ASSFFTRFEQF
J gene: TRBJ2-1
CDR3 length: 11
V gene: TRBV11-2

CDR3 protein: AWTYRSSYNEQF
J gene: TRBJ2-1
CDR3 length: 12
V gene: TRBV30